This TCR beta chain was recorded in a study of a mutant IDH1 vaccine in newly diagnosed glioma. Study background: The sex distribution of treated patients was 62.5% male and about 38% female, with a mean age of approximately 40 years.

V was cut by 0 bases and J by 4 bases, with 7 bases left in between. CDR1 is GTSNPN and CDR2 is SVGIG in the germline V gene (reference sequence). The CDR3 length is 12 residues. Sequenced by immunoSEQ multiplex PCR; TCRdb stores in-frame clones only, minus some. The table has about 38,000 clones, roughly 78% seen once. This sample's time point: baseline, week 1 (first vaccination visit). Treatment in this sample: pre-vaccination baseline after standard-of-care therapy. Donors had new IDH1-mutant astrocytomas of WHO grade 3 or 4 (ATRX-lost). V and J are TRBV30 and TRBJ2-7; no definite D call. The sample was PBMCs, taken from a glioma patient treated with radiotherapy, temozolomide or both. The TCR sequence derives from a man aged 35 to 55 with glioma. Some clones in this sample may be carry-over from other donors' samples. The CDR3 sequence is CAWSVGGYEQYF. The CDR3 region has the DNA TGTGCCTGGAGTGTTGGTGGATACGAGCAGTACTTC.